This T cell receptor beta chain was documented in a study of T cells in Graves' hyperthyroidism and ophthalmopathy. Clinical symptoms, serum thyroxine, TRAb, thyroid ultrasound and orbital computed tomography informed diagnoses. Template material for amplifying TCR beta CDR3 regions consisted of RNA transcripts. The HTBI primer set drove a first-round RT-PCR of the TCR CDR3. MiXCR was run by TCRdb on the multiplex PCR reads, yielding one entry per CDR3 protein. Of hundreds of thousands of distinct CDR3 sequences listed, approximately 13% were seen once; the top ten hold around 5.4%. The specimen was blood. The sequence came from a woman younger than 45 with Graves' hyperthyroidism that later progressed to Graves' ophthalmopathy.

CDR3 DNA sequence: TGTGCCTGGAGTCCCGGTGGACAGCCCCAGCATTTT. It codes for CAWSPGGQPQHF. The gene calls are TRBV30 and TRBJ1-5; D gene ambiguous. V lost 2 bases and J lost 7, with 9 bases in between. Per the germline V gene, CDR1 is GTSNPN and CDR2 is SVGIG (reference sequence). This CDR3 comprises 12 residues. The full variable domain, in which reference TRBV30 and TRBJ1-5 provide the parts outside the CDR3, is SQTIHQWPATLVQPVGSPLSLECTVEGTSNPNLYWYRQAAGRGLQLLFYSVGIGQISSEVPQNLSASRPQDRQFILSSKKLLLSDSGFYLCAWSPGGQPQHFGDGTRLSIL.